These 10 T cell receptor beta chains originate from one sample sequenced in a study of long-term antiretroviral therapy in people with HIV. With survey level as its setting, the immunoSEQ assay was v3.0. Using immunoSEQ multiplex PCR, the repertoire was profiled, and TCRdb retains in-frame clones only, with some absent. This table holds around 20,000 clones, under 85% found once. The sequenced sample was unsorted PBMCs, obtained 0.3 years after starting antiretroviral therapy. The receptors originated from a woman between 45 and 60 years old with HIV.

The rearrangement uses TRBV28 and TRBJ2-7; 7 positions agree with TRBD1. Germline trimming cut 6 bases from V and 3 bases from J; bases unmatched to any gene: 2. The germline V gene has CDR1 MDHEN and CDR2 SYDVKM. The CDR3 consists of 12 residues. The CDR3 DNA follows: TGTGCCAGCAGCCGGGACAGCTACGAGCAGTACTTC. The encoded protein is CASSRDSYEQYF.

The chain joins TRBV4-1 to TRBJ1-1; the D gene is possibly TRBD1 (5 bases). V was cut by 1 base and J by 4 bases, with 16 bases left in between. CDR1 MGHRA and CDR2 YSYEKL come from the germline V gene. This CDR3 region has 16 residues. The CDR3 DNA reads as TGCGCCAGCAGCCAAGGCCCCTCCCGCGGGGGCACTGAAGCTTTCTTT. Translation: CASSQGPSRGGTEAFF.

The chain recombines TRBV21-1 with TRBJ1-5; the table's TRBD1 call for D was not verified on the DNA. TRBV21-1 is labeled a pseudogene. This CDR3 contains 17 residues. The CDR3 is CASSGAGDFWSNQPQHF. CDR3 coding DNA: TGTGCCAGCAGCGGGGCCGGTGACTTTTGGAGCAATCAGCCCCAGCATTTT.

The chain carries TRBV29-1 and TRBJ1-2, with a possible D match to TRBD1 (6 bases). This CDR3 is built from 14 residues. V was pared by 6 bases and J by 5 bases, with 19 bases between. Germline V CDR1 and CDR2: SQVTM, ANQGSEA. The CDR3 DNA is TGCAGCGTAGACCGGGACACTGAGGGGTATGGCTACACCTTC. Protein: CSVDRDTEGYGYTF.

This clone turned up a few times. This sequence joins TRBV7-9 and TRBJ2-7; either TRBD1 or TRBD2 may supply D (7 bases each). The germline V gene encodes CDR1 SEHNR and CDR2 FQNEAQ (reference sequence). The ends were cut back, 1 base at V and 6 bases at J, with 16 bases in the middle. The CDR3 has 15 residues. The CDR3 nucleotides read TGTGCCAGCAGCTTAGGGGCAGGGGGGGTCGGCGAGCAGTACTTC. This sequence encodes CASSLGAGGVGEQYF.

The chain couples TRBV7-9 to TRBJ1-3; 10 bases fit TRBD1. V lost 4 bases, J lost 2 bases, and 2 bases stayed unmatched. Germline CDR1 is SEHNR and CDR2 is FQNEAQ (reference sequence). The CDR3 is 15 amino acids. Written as DNA, the CDR3 is TGTGCCAGCAGCTCAGACAGGGGGCCTGGAAACACCATATATTTT. Residues: CASSSDRGPGNTIYF. Combining the CDR3 with reference TRBV7-9 and TRBJ1-3 gives the whole variable domain DTGVSQNPRHKITKRGQNVTFRCDPISEHNRLYWYRQTLGQGPEFLTYFQNEAQLEKSRLLSDRFSAERPKGSFSTLEIQRTEQGDSAMYLCASSSDRGPGNTIYFGEGSWLTVV.

CDR3 loop: CAWSDGARGSGGYTF. The CDR3 nucleotides read TGTGCCTGGAGTGATGGGGCCCGGGGTTCGGGTGGCTACACCTTC. The chain has TRBV30 and TRBJ1-2, with a tentative D call TRBD1 (5 bases). Between the trimmed V and J ends, which lost 1 base and 7 bases, there was a span of 19 bases. CDR3 length: 15 residues. CDR1 and CDR2 from the germline V gene are GTSNPN and SVGIG (reference sequence).

This clone has more than one count but fewer than ten. This rearrangement joins TRBV5-1 to TRBJ1-2, with D unresolved. The CDR3 consists of 15 residues. Trimming stripped 1 base from V and 1 base from J, with 11 bases between. Germline CDR1 is SGHRS and CDR2 is YFSETQ. In DNA, the CDR3 is TGCGCCAGCAGCTTGATGGGGATGAGTAACTATGGCTACACCTTC. Its translation: CASSLMGMSNYGYTF.

V usage is TRBV29-1 and J usage is TRBJ1-2; D possibly corresponds to TRBD1 (6 bases). Germline CDR1 is SQVTM and CDR2 is ANQGSEA. Trimming left V 6 bases short and J 4 bases short, with 15 bases between. The CDR3 extends over 13 amino acids. This CDR3 reads CSVKGGLAYGYTF. Here the CDR3 DNA reads TGCAGCGTCAAAGGGGGTTTGGCCTATGGCTACACCTTC.

The chain combines TRBV27 with TRBJ2-1, with D possibly being TRBD1 (5 bases). Germline V CDR1 and CDR2: MNHEY, SMNVEV (reference sequence). The CDR3 is 17 residues long. V dropped 6 bases and J dropped 0 bases, with 18 bases sitting between them. The CDR3 reads CASSLAQVGSSYNEQFF. The CDR3 bases are TGTGCCAGCAGCTTGGCACAGGTAGGAAGCTCCTACAATGAGCAGTTCTTC.